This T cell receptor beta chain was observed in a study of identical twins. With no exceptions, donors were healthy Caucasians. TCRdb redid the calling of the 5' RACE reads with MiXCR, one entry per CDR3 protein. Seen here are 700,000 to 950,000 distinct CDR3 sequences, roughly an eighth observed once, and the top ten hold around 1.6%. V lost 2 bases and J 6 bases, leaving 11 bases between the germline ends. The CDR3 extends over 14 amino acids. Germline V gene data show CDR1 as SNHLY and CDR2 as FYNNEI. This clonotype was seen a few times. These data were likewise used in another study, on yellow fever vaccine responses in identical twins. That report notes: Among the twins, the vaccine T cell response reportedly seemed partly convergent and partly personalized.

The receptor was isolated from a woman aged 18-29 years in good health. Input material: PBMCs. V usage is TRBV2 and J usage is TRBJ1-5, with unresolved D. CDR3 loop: CASSELGYSQPQHF. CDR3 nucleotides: TGTGCCAGCAGTGAACTTGGGTATAGTCAGCCCCAGCATTTT.